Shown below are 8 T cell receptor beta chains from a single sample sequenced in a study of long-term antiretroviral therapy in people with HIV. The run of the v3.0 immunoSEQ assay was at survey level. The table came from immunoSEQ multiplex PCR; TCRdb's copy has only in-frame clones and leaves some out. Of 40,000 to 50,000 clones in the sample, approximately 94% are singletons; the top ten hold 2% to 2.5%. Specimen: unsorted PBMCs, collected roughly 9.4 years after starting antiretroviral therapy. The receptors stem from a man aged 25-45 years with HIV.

The CDR3 sequence is CASSPNRYEQFF. DNA of the CDR3: TGTGCCAGCAGCCCGAACCGATATGAGCAGTTCTTC. The chain carries TRBV7-2 and TRBJ2-1, with D uncertain. V shed 5 bases and J shed 8 bases, with 10 bases lying between them. Germline CDR1 is SGHTA and CDR2 is FQGNSA. The CDR3 covers 12 residues.

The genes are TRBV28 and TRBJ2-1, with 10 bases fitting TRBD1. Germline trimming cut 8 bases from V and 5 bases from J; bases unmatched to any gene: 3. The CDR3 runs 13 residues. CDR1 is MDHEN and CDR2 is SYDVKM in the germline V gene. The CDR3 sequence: CASSGQGNNEQFF. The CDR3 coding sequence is TGTGCCAGCTCGGGACAGGGGAACAATGAGCAGTTCTTC.

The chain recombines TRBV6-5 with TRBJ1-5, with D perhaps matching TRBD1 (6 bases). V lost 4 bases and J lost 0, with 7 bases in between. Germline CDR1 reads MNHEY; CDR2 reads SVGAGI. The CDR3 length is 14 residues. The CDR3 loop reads CASSSRGSNQPQHF. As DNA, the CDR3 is TGTGCCAGCAGTTCCAGGGGTAGCAATCAGCCCCAGCATTTT.

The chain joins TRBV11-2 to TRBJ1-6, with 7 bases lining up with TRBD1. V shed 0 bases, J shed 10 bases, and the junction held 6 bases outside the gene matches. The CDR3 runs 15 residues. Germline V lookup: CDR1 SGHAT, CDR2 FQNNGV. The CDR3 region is CASSLETGSTSPLHF. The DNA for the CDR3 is TGTGCCAGCAGCTTAGAGACAGGGTCAACGTCACCCCTCCACTTT.

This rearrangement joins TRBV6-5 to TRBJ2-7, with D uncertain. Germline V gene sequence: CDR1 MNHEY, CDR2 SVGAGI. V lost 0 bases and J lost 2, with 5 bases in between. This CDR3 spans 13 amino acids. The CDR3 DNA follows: TGTGCCAGCAGTTACTCAGGGCCCTACGAGCAGTACTTC. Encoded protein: CASSYSGPYEQYF.

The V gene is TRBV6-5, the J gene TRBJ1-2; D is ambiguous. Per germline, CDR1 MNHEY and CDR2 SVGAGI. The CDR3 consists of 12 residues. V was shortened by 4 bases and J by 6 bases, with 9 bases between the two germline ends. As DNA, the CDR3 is TGTGCCAGCAGTTTCGGACCTGATGGCTACACCTTC. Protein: CASSFGPDGYTF.

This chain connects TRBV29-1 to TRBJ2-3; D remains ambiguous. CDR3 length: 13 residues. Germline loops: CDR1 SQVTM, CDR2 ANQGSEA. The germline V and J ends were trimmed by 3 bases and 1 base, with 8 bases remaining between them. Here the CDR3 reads CSVEAPGTDTQYF. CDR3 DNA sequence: TGCAGCGTTGAGGCCCCAGGCACAGATACGCAGTATTTT.

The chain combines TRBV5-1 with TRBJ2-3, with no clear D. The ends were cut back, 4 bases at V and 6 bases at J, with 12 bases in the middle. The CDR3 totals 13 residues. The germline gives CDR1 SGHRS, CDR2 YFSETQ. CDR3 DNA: TGCGCCAGCAGCGTAGCACCTCAGGATACGCAGTATTTT. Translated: CASSVAPQDTQYF.